Shown below are 14 T cell receptor beta chains from a single sample sequenced in a study of CXCR3-negative and CXCR3-positive naive CD8 T cells. Points from the study as a whole: When CXCR3-positive naive cells were set against CXCR3-negative naive cells, the former had more hydrophobic TRB CDR3s.

The authors made the TRB cDNA libraries by 5' RACE using UMI labels. TCRdb re-called the 5' RACE reads; every CDR3 protein appears as one record, without DNA. In total, the table holds some 85,000 distinct CDR3 sequences. For these receptors, no antigen is known. The material sequenced was naive CXCR3+ CD8+ T cells from blood. Subset in this sample: CD45RO-CCR7+CD27+CD95- naive CD8+ T cells expressing CXCR3 (TNR3+). Receptor source: a human donor in good health. Some clones in this sample may be carry-over from other donors' samples.

This chain connects TRBV28 to TRBJ2-7; TCRdb reports TRBD2, a call that lacks DNA to check it against. This CDR3 contains 11 residues. Germline CDR1 and CDR2: MDHEN and SYDVKM. This CDR3 is CASRERGEQYF.

The chain employs TRBV2 and TRBJ2-1; TCRdb lists TRBD2, though no DNA is available to test this call. The CDR3 loop spans 16 amino acids. In germline, CDR1 is SNHLY, CDR2 FYNNEI. Here the CDR3 reads CASSAYGGGLAGGKFF.

The chain has TRBV25-1 and TRBJ2-2; the D call from TCRdb, TRBD2, cannot be confirmed without DNA. This CDR3 is built from 13 residues. Germline-derived CDR1 and CDR2 are MGHDK and SYGVNS. The CDR3: CASTIILAGELFF.

The chain employs TRBV7-9 and TRBJ1-1. The germline gives CDR1 SEHNR, CDR2 FQNEAQ (reference sequence). This CDR3 contains 15 residues. The CDR3 loop is CASSLARNGNTEAFF.

This rearrangement joins TRBV23-1 to TRBJ2-7; TCRdb lists TRBD1, though no DNA is available to test this call. TRBV23-1 is sorted into the ORF group, with uncertain function. The CDR3 length is 16 residues. CDR3: CARRWGTGLACYEQYF.

V gene TRBV6-1 combines with J gene TRBJ2-2; TCRdb calls TRBD1, which cannot be checked without DNA. This CDR3 comprises 16 residues. In germline, CDR1 is MNHNS, CDR2 SASEGT. The chain's CDR3 is CASHDGTVFHTGELFF.

Here the CDR3 reads CASTRTAGYQETQYF. The J gene is TRBJ2-5, the V gene TRBV28; TCRdb names TRBD1, which stays unverified in the absence of DNA. From germline, CDR1 is MDHEN and CDR2 SYDVKM. CDR3 length: 15 amino acids.

The chain couples TRBV4-1 to TRBJ1-5; TCRdb gives TRBD1 as the D gene, but with no DNA this cannot be confirmed. The CDR3 runs to 14 residues. From germline, CDR1 is MGHRA and CDR2 YSYEKL. The CDR3 spells CASSQRGSDQPQHF.

This chain joins TRBV12-3 or TRBV12-4 and TRBJ1-1; with no DNA, the TCRdb D assignment of TRBD1 cannot be verified. The CDR3 is 16 residues long. CDR3 loop: CASRFSGAREKTEAFF.

J is TRBJ1-1 and V is TRBV6-6; TCRdb designates TRBD1, a call that cannot be tested without DNA. Per germline, CDR1 MNHNY and CDR2 SVGAGI (reference sequence). The CDR3 spans 13 residues. CDR3 sequence: CASSSSGGTEAFF.

The rearrangement joins TRBV7-9 to TRBJ1-6; the D gene TCRdb calls, TRBD1, cannot be checked with no DNA. This CDR3 has 16 residues. CDR1 is SEHNR and CDR2 is FQNEAQ in the germline V gene (reference sequence). CDR3 sequence: CASSLFPGQGPPPLHF.

The genes are TRBV20-1 and TRBJ2-1; the TCRdb call, TRBD2, lacks DNA for checking. This CDR3 comprises 14 residues. Germline V gene lookup returns CDR1 DFQATT and CDR2 SNEGSKA (reference sequence). The CDR3 is CSAPSDGVYNEQFF.

The genes are TRBV7-3 and TRBJ1-1. Germline CDR1 is SGHTA and CDR2 is FQGTGA. This CDR3 has 13 amino acids. This chain's CDR3 is CASSLQANTEAFF.

This chain joins TRBV29-1 and TRBJ1-1. The CDR3 extends over 12 amino acids. Germline V lookup: CDR1 SQVTM, CDR2 ANQGSEA. The CDR3 here is CSVPGGNTEAFF.